A single sample is the source of the 31 T cell receptor beta chains below, sequenced in a study of blood T cell repertoires in COVID-19. The table came from immunoSEQ multiplex PCR; TCRdb's copy has only in-frame clones and leaves some out. Here the sample spans approximately 210,000 clones, more than 85% being singletons. Source material: peripheral blood. These TCRs come from a man between 35 and 55 years old with acute or convalescent COVID-19.

This sequence joins TRBV11-2 and TRBJ2-1; tentative D call: TRBD2 (7 bases). Trimming removed 0 bases at V and 5 bases at J, with 17 bases between. The CDR3 runs 17 residues. Germline V gene sequence: CDR1 SGHAT, CDR2 FQNNGV. This CDR3 is CASSLEGGRYRDNEQFF. DNA of the CDR3: TGTGCCAGCAGCTTAGAGGGGGGGAGGTACAGGGACAATGAGCAGTTCTTC.

The genes are TRBV4-2 and TRBJ2-7; 8 bases agree with TRBD2. The germline V gene encodes CDR1 LGHNA and CDR2 YNFKEQ. The CDR3 covers 14 residues. Trimming cost V 3 bases and J 5 bases; bases outside gene matches: 6. The CDR3: CASSQASGSDEQYF. The CDR3 nucleotides read TGTGCCAGCAGCCAGGCCAGCGGGAGTGACGAGCAGTACTTC.

This clone was seen a single time. The V and J genes are TRBV18 and TRBJ1-5, with 7 bases identical to TRBD1. J gave up 6 bases and V 3 bases, and 14 bases lay outside the gene matches. Germline lookup yields CDR1 KGHSH and CDR2 LQKENI. The CDR3 contains 17 residues. CDR3 bases: TGTGCCAGCTCACCTGCGGGAACAGGGGACCCTGGTCAGCCCCAGCATTTT. This encodes CASSPAGTGDPGQPQHF.

This clone was recorded only once. The V and J genes are TRBV18 and TRBJ1-1; D is perhaps TRBD1 (6 bases). The germline V gene encodes CDR1 KGHSH and CDR2 LQKENI. The CDR3 is 15 residues long. Deletions cut 8 bases from V and 0 bases from J, with 16 bases between. The CDR3 sequence: CASLRQESMNTEAFF. DNA for the CDR3: TGTGCCAGCCTACGACAGGAGAGCATGAACACTGAAGCTTTCTTT.

The rearrangement joins TRBV20-1 to TRBJ2-1, with 11 nucleotides matching TRBD2. The germline V gene has CDR1 DFQATT and CDR2 SNEGSKA (reference sequence). Unmatched junction bases numbered 8, after V lost 3 bases and J lost 7 bases. This CDR3 is 15 amino acids long. The CDR3 sequence is CSASPTSGSPNEQFF. The CDR3 DNA reads as TGCAGTGCTAGTCCAACTAGCGGGAGCCCTAATGAGCAGTTCTTC.

This clone appeared once. The chain has TRBV11-2 and TRBJ2-1; 8 bases line up with TRBD2. V dropped 1 base and J dropped 5; count of bases not matched to a gene: 4. CDR3 length: 15 amino acids. Germline V gene data show CDR1 as SGHAT and CDR2 as FQNNGV. CDR3 in DNA: TGTGCCAGCAGCTTAGGAGGGACTAGAAACAATGAGCAGTTCTTC. It is translated as CASSLGGTRNNEQFF.

The gene calls are TRBV27 and TRBJ2-7; a weak D match, TRBD1 (6 bases). The CDR3 has 14 residues. Trimming removed 4 bases from V and 3 bases from J, with 13 bases in between. Germline values: CDR1 MNHEY, CDR2 SMNVEV (reference sequence). The CDR3 spells CASSSARGVYEQYF. The CDR3 region has the DNA TGTGCCAGCAGTTCTGCCAGGGGAGTCTACGAGCAGTACTTC.

Here the CDR3 reads CASPSGVDTQYF. For the CDR3, the DNA is TGTGCCAGCCCGTCGGGGGTCGATACGCAGTATTTT. This rearrangement joins TRBV19 to TRBJ2-3, with D possibly matching TRBD2 (6 bases). The CDR3 extends over 12 amino acids. Germline V gives CDR1 LNHDA, CDR2 SQIVND (reference sequence). Between the trimmed V and J ends, which lost 9 bases and 6 bases, there was a span of 13 bases.

The chain has TRBV28 and TRBJ2-7; perhaps TRBD2 as D (5 bases). The germline V and J ends were trimmed by 8 bases and 3 bases, with 8 bases remaining between them. This CDR3 has 11 residues. Germline V CDR1 and CDR2: MDHEN, SYDVKM. Here the CDR3 reads CASLAGYEQYF. The CDR3 DNA sequence: TGTGCCAGCCTAGCTGGCTACGAGCAGTACTTC.

This sequence joins TRBV5-1 and TRBJ1-2; weak D call: TRBD1 (5 bases). The germline V and J ends were trimmed by 4 bases and 3 bases, with 16 bases remaining between them. The germline gives CDR1 SGHRS, CDR2 YFSETQ. The length of the CDR3 is 15 residues. As DNA, the CDR3 is TGCGCCAGCAGCCCGGTGGGGGGTAAGGACTATGGCTACACCTTC. Its translation is CASSPVGGKDYGYTF.

The chain uses TRBV19 and TRBJ1-3, with D unresolved. Germline V gene data show CDR1 as LNHDA and CDR2 as SQIVND (reference sequence). The CDR3 loop spans 15 amino acids. Trimming shortened V by 2 bases and J by 0 bases, and 8 bases separated the two germline ends. CDR3 bases: TGTGCCAGTAGTATACTCGTTTTCTCTGGAAACACCATATATTTT. This gives the protein CASSILVFSGNTIYF.

The chain couples TRBV6-5 to TRBJ2-2; 11 nucleotides line up with TRBD1. The length of the CDR3 is 15 residues. With 6 bases clipped from V and 3 bases from J, the junction kept 3 bases outside the gene matches. Germline V gives CDR1 MNHEY, CDR2 SVGAGI. The CDR3: CASRWTGGDTGELFF. DNA for the CDR3: TGTGCCAGCAGATGGACAGGGGGCGACACCGGGGAGCTGTTTTTT.

The V gene is TRBV2, the J gene TRBJ1-1; the D gene is possibly TRBD1 (6 bases). The germline V gene has CDR1 SNHLY and CDR2 FYNNEI. The CDR3 is made up of 12 amino acids. Trimming stripped 3 bases from V and 11 bases from J, with 13 bases between. In DNA, the CDR3 is TGTGCCAGCAGTGACAGGGGACCCTGGGCTTTCTTT. It encodes CASSDRGPWAFF.

The chain couples TRBV27 to TRBJ1-2; 9 nucleotides match TRBD1. The CDR3 contains 15 residues. V trimming: 8 bases; J trimming: 4 bases; junction bases outside the gene matches: 11. Looked up from germline, CDR1 is MNHEY and CDR2 is SMNVEV (reference sequence). CDR3 amino acids: CASATGTGPPYGYTF. The CDR3, as DNA: TGTGCCAGCGCTACCGGGACAGGGCCCCCCTATGGCTACACCTTC.

The chain uses TRBV25-1 and TRBJ2-5; D is unresolved. This CDR3 is built from 15 residues. Between the trimmed V and J ends, which lost 0 bases and 3 bases, there was a span of 11 bases. Germline CDR1 MGHDK, CDR2 SYGVNS. CDR3 residues: CASSEYQQVEETQYF. CDR3 DNA: TGTGCCAGCAGTGAATATCAGCAGGTGGAAGAGACCCAGTACTTC.

The chain couples TRBV19 to TRBJ1-6; 9 bases agree with TRBD1. The junction had 7 bases not matched to a gene; V was cut back by 6 bases and J by 10 bases. The CDR3 runs 14 residues. CDR1 LNHDA and CDR2 SQIVND come from the germline V gene (reference sequence). Written as DNA, the CDR3 is TGTGCCAGTAGCCTACAGGGGGCGAACTCACCCCTCCACTTT. It translates to CASSLQGANSPLHF. The whole variable domain, filled in from reference TRBV19 and TRBJ1-6, reads DGGITQSPKYLFRKEGQNVTLSCEQNLNHDAMYWYRQDPGQGLRLIYYSQIVNDFQKGDIAEGYSVSREKKESFPLTVTSAQKNPTAFYLCASSLQGANSPLHFGNGTRLTVT.

The chain is built from TRBV9 and TRBJ2-1, with D hard to call. V shed 0 bases and J shed 1 base, with 8 bases lying between them. In germline, CDR1 is SGDLS, CDR2 YYNGEE. CDR3 length equals 15 residues. CDR3 coding DNA: TGTGCCAGCAGCGTAGGAGGCGGATCCTACAATGAGCAGTTCTTC. Amino acid sequence: CASSVGGGSYNEQFF.

This sequence joins TRBV2 and TRBJ2-7, with 8 bases aligning to TRBD1. V dropped 10 bases and J dropped 1; count of bases not matched to a gene: 6. The CDR3 sequence is 13 residues long. From germline, CDR1 is SNHLY and CDR2 FYNNEI. As DNA, the CDR3 is TGTGCCATTCCGGGACAGGCTTCCTACGAGCAGTACTTC. Protein: CAIPGQASYEQYF. The entire variable domain, with the rest obtained from reference TRBV2 and TRBJ2-7, is as follows: EPEVTQTPSHQVTQMGQEVILRCVPISNHLYFYWYRQILGQKVEFLVSFYNNEISEKSEIFDDQFSVERPDGSNFTLKIRSTKLEDSAMYFCAIPGQASYEQYFGPGTRLTVT.

Of note for this clone: Other DNA variants within this sample encode the same CDR3. The rearrangement uses TRBV5-4 and TRBJ2-3, with 7 bases matching TRBD2. CDR1 is SGHNT and CDR2 is YYREEE in the germline V gene (reference sequence). The CDR3 contains 16 residues. After removal of 2 bases from V and 3 bases from J, the junction contained 9 bases not matched to a gene. CDR3 sequence (DNA): TGTGCCAGCAGCTTTGGGGTAGCGGGTTTAACAGATACGCAGTATTTT. Amino acids: CASSFGVAGLTDTQYF. The entire variable domain, with the rest obtained from reference TRBV5-4 and TRBJ2-3, is as follows: ETGVTQSPTHLIKTRGQQVTLRCSSQSGHNTVSWYQQALGQGPQFIFQYYREEENGRGNFPPRFSGLQFPNYSSELNVNALELDDSALYLCASSFGVAGLTDTQYFGPGTRLTVL.

Only a few counts were recorded for this clone. This sequence joins TRBV7-9 and TRBJ2-2; TRBD1 aligns across 8 bases. Germline CDR1 and CDR2: SEHNR and FQNEAQ (reference sequence). The CDR3 totals 16 residues. J was trimmed by 9 bases and V by 5 bases; bases with no gene match: 14. The CDR3 region has the DNA TGTGCCAGCAGCATCGACAGGGGCGCCTTCACGAGGGAGCTGTTTTTT. This sequence encodes CASSIDRGAFTRELFF. The variable domain in full, with the rest retrieved from reference TRBV7-9 and TRBJ2-2, is DTGVSQNPRHKITKRGQNVTFRCDPISEHNRLYWYRQTLGQGPEFLTYFQNEAQLEKSRLLSDRFSAERPKGSFSTLEIQRTEQGDSAMYLCASSIDRGAFTRELFFGEGSRLTVL.

The chain links TRBV28 to TRBJ1-5, with 8 positions matching TRBD1. This CDR3 region has 15 residues. After removal of 3 bases from V and 4 bases from J, the junction contained 5 bases not matched to a gene. CDR1 is MDHEN, CDR2 SYDVKM, per germline. The CDR3 region is CASSFSRGLNQPQHF. The CDR3 DNA reads as TGTGCCAGCAGTTTTTCCAGGGGGCTTAATCAGCCCCAGCATTTT.

The CDR3 is CASRRLPQETQYF. The CDR3, as DNA: TGTGCCAGTAGACGACTACCCCAAGAGACCCAGTACTTC. This chain uses TRBV19 with TRBJ2-5; tentative D call: TRBD2 (5 bases). Trimming left V 6 bases short and J 1 base short, with 9 bases between. The CDR3 contains 13 residues. Germline CDR1 LNHDA, CDR2 SQIVND (reference sequence).

V usage is TRBV10-1 and J usage is TRBJ1-1, with D tentatively TRBD1 (5 bases). The V gene's germline CDR1 is WNHNN and CDR2 SYGVQD (reference sequence). Between the trimmed V and J ends, which lost 5 bases and 1 base, there was a span of 8 bases. The CDR3 is 13 residues long. CDR3 coding DNA: TGCGCCAGCAGTAGGCAGGGGAACACTGAAGCTTTCTTT. Its protein is CASSRQGNTEAFF.

This clone has just a few counts. The V gene is TRBV10-3, the J gene TRBJ2-7; 7 nucleotides match TRBD1. J gave up 5 bases and V 8 bases, and 12 bases lay outside the gene matches. The CDR3 contains 14 residues. Germline assignment: CDR1 ENHRY and CDR2 SYGVKD. In nucleotides, the CDR3 is TGTGCCATCGGCCAATTTCGGACAGGAGACGAGCAGTACTTC. Encoded protein: CAIGQFRTGDEQYF.

The gene calls are TRBV4-1 and TRBJ2-1; possible D gene TRBD2, 6 bases. The CDR3 consists of 16 residues. Per the germline V gene, CDR1 is MGHRA and CDR2 is YSYEKL. V lost 1 base and J lost 8, with 18 bases in between. CDR3: CASSQAHRDLGDEQFF. The CDR3 bases are TGCGCCAGCAGCCAAGCCCACCGGGACTTGGGCGATGAGCAGTTCTTC.

V usage is TRBV10-3 and J usage is TRBJ2-5; 11 bases fit TRBD1. Trimming removed 2 bases from V and 4 bases from J; junction bases left unmatched: 3. Per the germline V gene, CDR1 is ENHRY and CDR2 is SYGVKD. CDR3 length: 15 amino acids. DNA for the CDR3: TGTGCCATCAGTGAGGGTGGGACAGGGGGAGAGACCCAGTACTTC. Its protein product is CAISEGGTGGETQYF.

J is TRBJ2-2 and V is TRBV7-9, with 7 bases matching TRBD1. This CDR3 region has 14 residues. From germline, CDR1 is SEHNR and CDR2 FQNEAQ (reference sequence). V was clipped by 6 bases and J by 3 bases; unmatched bases: 4. The CDR3 is CASRIQGYTGELFF. The CDR3 DNA reads as TGTGCCAGCAGGATACAGGGGTACACCGGGGAGCTGTTTTTT.

J is TRBJ1-4 and V is TRBV3-1 (or the pseudogene TRBV3-2); D not certain. The CDR3 is 17 residues long. Germline values: CDR1 LGHDT, CDR2 YNNKEL (reference sequence). V lost 4 bases, J lost 0 bases, and 15 bases lay in between. The CDR3 spells CASSRGSWVATNEKLFF. The CDR3 DNA sequence: TGTGCCAGCAGCCGAGGGAGTTGGGTTGCAACTAATGAAAAACTGTTTTTT.

The chain employs TRBV5-1 and TRBJ2-5; 7 bases align to TRBD1. The CDR3 is 13 amino acids. Per germline, CDR1 SGHRS and CDR2 YFSETQ. Trimming at V came to 3 bases and at J to 3 bases, leaving 2 bases not matched to a gene. CDR3 protein: CASSSQGEETQYF. CDR3 DNA sequence: TGCGCCAGCAGCTCCCAGGGGGAAGAGACCCAGTACTTC.

This clone was seen just once. The chain couples TRBV19 to TRBJ1-5; 9 nucleotides align to TRBD1. J gave up 5 bases and V 4 bases, and 12 bases lay outside the gene matches. Germline loops: CDR1 LNHDA, CDR2 SQIVND (reference sequence). The CDR3 is 17 residues long. The DNA for the CDR3 is TGTGCCAGTAGTACCCTGCGGACAGGGGAGGTACATCAGCCCCAGCATTTT. This gives the protein CASSTLRTGEVHQPQHF.

Only a few counts were recorded for this clone. J is TRBJ2-5 and V is TRBV30, with D possibly being TRBD1 (5 bases). The germline V gene encodes CDR1 GTSNPN and CDR2 SVGIG (reference sequence). Trimming took 5 bases from V and 0 from J, leaving 7 bases between them. The CDR3 has 12 residues. The CDR3 DNA sequence: TGTGCCTGGGACAGTTACCAAGAGACCCAGTACTTC. Protein: CAWDSYQETQYF.